One and the same sample provided the 5 T cell receptor beta chains below, sequenced in a study of identical twins listed by TCRdb under 2016. Library preparation used 5' RACE. The data were produced on an Illumina HiSeq 2000. TCRdb reran the public reads through fastp at Q25 and MiXCR, keeping productive beta chains. Here each entry gathers all rows of one CDR3 protein and keeps the most common genes and DNA. The table for this sample lists a few hundred thousand distinct CDR3 sequences; about a fifth of them were counted only once. The ten biggest clones cover more than 10% of the sample. Sequenced sample: naive T cells sorted from blood. The sample's cell subset or site label, in plain terms: cells isolated with a human naive T-cell isolation kit. These receptors were collected from a man aged 45-65 years in good health.

The genes are TRBV15 and TRBJ2-1, with 13 bases fitting TRBD2. The trim removed 0 bases at V and 3 bases at J, leaving 5 bases unmatched. Germline V gene data show CDR1 as LNHNV and CDR2 as YYDKDF (reference sequence). This CDR3 region has 18 residues. The CDR3 DNA is TGTGCCACCAGCAGAGAACTAGCGGGAGGGTTCTTCTACAATGAGCAGTTCTTC. Translation gives CATSRELAGGFFYNEQFF.

A few counts support this clonotype. The chain employs TRBV20-1 and TRBJ2-1; 11 positions agree with TRBD2. The J segment lost 0 bases and the V segment lost 2 bases, leaving 3 bases of the junction unmatched. The germline V gene encodes CDR1 DFQATT and CDR2 SNEGSKA (reference sequence). The CDR3 contains 16 residues. CDR3 amino acids: CSARQGLAVSYNEQFF. DNA of the CDR3: TGCAGTGCTAGACAGGGACTAGCGGTCTCCTACAATGAGCAGTTCTTC.

Turning to this clonotype: A much bigger clone sits one base away, suggesting this may be a read error. The chain recombines TRBV18 with TRBJ2-1; D uncertain. Germline V gene lookup returns CDR1 KGHSH and CDR2 LQKENI. There are 14 residues in the CDR3. Trimming took off 2 bases at V and 9 bases at J, with 14 bases between the two ends. The CDR3 DNA is TGTGCCAGCTCACCAAAGGACCTATCGGGTGAGCAGTTCTTC. This encodes CASSPKDLSGEQFF. Looking up the rest from reference TRBV18 and TRBJ2-1 gives the full variable domain: NAGVMQNPRHLVRRRGQEARLRCSPMKGHSHVYWYRQLPEEGLKFMVYLQKENIIDESGMPKERFSAEFPKEGPSILRIQQVVRGDSAAYFCASSPKDLSGEQFFGPGTRLTVL.

This chain connects TRBV5-4 to TRBJ2-7; no definite D call. The CDR3 spans 12 residues. The germline gives CDR1 SGHNT, CDR2 YYREEE (reference sequence). The V gene lost 0 bases and the J gene lost 7 bases, with 8 bases spanning the gap. CDR3 amino acids: CASSLESGEQYF. CDR3 DNA: TGTGCCAGCAGCTTGGAATCTGGGGAGCAGTACTTC.

The chain is built from TRBV29-1 and TRBJ1-5, with a weak D call TRBD1 (5 bases). V shed 4 bases and J shed 0 bases, with 13 bases lying between them. Germline loops: CDR1 SQVTM, CDR2 ANQGSEA. This CDR3 is built from 15 residues. CDR3 nucleotides: TGCAGCGTTGTGGAGGGGCAGTATAGCAATCAGCCCCAGCATTTT. Its translation is CSVVEGQYSNQPQHF.